The source of this TCR beta chain is a study of cytomegalovirus exposure and HLA in healthy donors. Study-level results: A later analysis, which compared TCR beta chains of equal frequency, found the HLA-associated ones more clonally expanded. Rare TCR sequences dominated, though some public TCRs recurred in many donors.

The PCR ran on 60 Vbeta and 13 Jbeta primers. Clones were read by immunoSEQ multiplex PCR, and TCRdb kept only the in-frame ones, dropping some. The table lists about 220,000 clones, less than 85% of them singletons. About this clone: What it recognizes is unknown.

CDR3 length equals 17 residues. The germline V gene has CDR1 MGHRA and CDR2 YSYEKL. J lost 0 bases, V lost 4 bases, and 6 bases had no gene match. The chain joins TRBV4-1 to TRBJ1-2; 12 nucleotides align to TRBD1. This TCR was recovered from a man in his late teens or twenties in good health and CMV-seronegative. Material for sequencing was PBMCs. CDR3 in DNA: TGCGCCAGCAGCCCCCCCGGGACAGGGGGCCCTAACTATGGCTACACCTTC. This gives the protein CASSPPGTGGPNYGYTF.